One and the same sample provided the 25 T cell receptor beta chains below, sequenced in a study of cytomegalovirus exposure and HLA in healthy donors. In the PCR, 60 Vbeta and 13 Jbeta primers were used. TCRdb's copy holds only in-frame clones and misses some; the assay was immunoSEQ multiplex PCR. The data show 150,000 to 170,000 clones, about three quarters seen once. Sequences were obtained from PBMCs. The receptor set was obtained from a man younger than 30 in good health and CMV-seronegative.

V and J are TRBV29-1 and TRBJ1-5; no firm D call. Germline CDR1 and CDR2: SQVTM and ANQGSEA. With 4 bases removed from V and 5 bases from J, the gap between germline ends came to 15 bases. There are 14 residues in the CDR3. In nucleotides, the CDR3 is TGCAGCGTTGCCGGCGACGGGAAGGATCAGCCCCAGCATTTT. It translates to CSVAGDGKDQPQHF.

This sequence joins TRBV5-4 and TRBJ2-5; the D is unclear. The end of the DNA aligns better with TRBJ2-7, so the J call may be wrong. Germline V gene lookup returns CDR1 SGHNT and CDR2 YYREEE (reference sequence). The CDR3 is made up of 13 amino acids. CDR3 amino acids: CASSLGGPYEQYF. CDR3 coding DNA: TGTGCCAGCAGCTTGGGTGGGCCCTACGAGCAGTACTTC.

The chain uses TRBV5-4 and TRBJ2-7; 14 bases line up with TRBD2. Per germline, CDR1 SGHNT and CDR2 YYREEE (reference sequence). CDR3 length: 16 amino acids. J lost 6 bases, V lost 0 bases, and 5 bases had no gene match. The CDR3 sequence: CASSLVAGTSGSEQYF. The CDR3, as DNA: TGTGCCAGCAGCTTGGTCGCCGGGACTAGCGGGAGCGAGCAGTACTTC.

This clone was detected only once. This sequence joins TRBV4-3 and TRBJ2-7, with TRBD2 identical over 10 bases. CDR3 length: 15 residues. CDR1 is LGHNA and CDR2 is YSLEER in the germline V gene. After removal of 0 bases from V and 9 bases from J, the junction contained 8 bases not matched to a gene. CDR3 protein: CASSQDASSGSLQYF. CDR3 DNA: TGCGCCAGCAGCCAAGATGCGTCTAGCGGGAGTTTGCAGTACTTC.

As DNA, the CDR3 is TGTGCCAGCTCACCACTGGGACCGGGACTAGCGGGATTCAATGAGCAGTTCTTC. This gives the protein CASSPLGPGLAGFNEQFF. The gene calls are TRBV18 and TRBJ2-1; 13 positions match TRBD2. This CDR3 has 18 residues. The junction had 9 bases not matched to a gene; V was cut back by 1 base and J by 6 bases. From germline, CDR1 is KGHSH and CDR2 LQKENI.

The chain couples TRBV5-6 to TRBJ2-1; D is uncertain. This CDR3 region has 13 residues. Deletions cut 2 bases from V and 6 bases from J, with 9 bases between. The V gene's germline CDR1 is SGHDT and CDR2 YYEEEE. The CDR3 region has the DNA TGTGCCAGCAGCTTCACAACCTCCAATGAGCAGTTCTTC. As protein: CASSFTTSNEQFF.

This CDR3 reads CASSSLTGEGQYF. The CDR3 DNA sequence: TGTGCCAGCAGCTCACTCACAGGGGAAGGGCAGTACTTC. This rearrangement joins TRBV7-6 to TRBJ2-7; TRBD1 matches 7 bases. V trimming: 4 bases; J trimming: 9 bases; junction bases outside the gene matches: 9. Germline values: CDR1 SGHVS, CDR2 FNYEAQ. The CDR3 covers 13 residues.

This clone occurred once. This chain links TRBV5-1 with TRBJ2-5, with 9 bases matching TRBD2. The J call is uncertain, as TRBJ2-7 better fits the DNA end. The CDR3 sequence is 16 residues long. CDR1 and CDR2 from the germline V gene are SGHRS and YFSETQ. The CDR3 nucleotides are TGCGCCAGCAGCGCGGCCGGGACTAGCTTTAGTTACGAGCAGTACTTC. Translation: CASSAAGTSFSYEQYF.

This clone was seen a handful of times. The chain links TRBV7-2 to TRBJ1-2; TRBD1 agrees at 8 bases. The V segment lost 2 bases and the J segment 0 bases; nucleotides outside the gene matches: 11. Germline V CDR1 and CDR2: SGHTA, FQGNSA. CDR3 length equals 18 residues. The DNA of the CDR3 is TGTGCCAGCAGCTTAATACGGACAGGGTTTCCCCCTAACTATGGCTACACCTTC. Amino acid sequence: CASSLIRTGFPPNYGYTF.

This clone was observed a handful of times. The chain joins TRBV9 to TRBJ2-5; the match to TRBD2 covers 9 bases. CDR3 length: 14 residues. The V gene's germline CDR1 is SGDLS and CDR2 YYNGEE. V gave up 2 bases and J gave up 5 bases; unmatched junction bases: 4. The CDR3 coding sequence is TGTGCCAGCAGCGTCAGCGGGGGGAGCGAGACCCAGTACTTC. This translates into CASSVSGGSETQYF.

The chain recombines TRBV7-2 with TRBJ2-7; possible D gene TRBD2, 7 bases. The CDR3 has 16 residues. V lost 1 base, J lost 0 bases, and 13 bases lay in between. CDR1 SGHTA and CDR2 FQGNSA come from the germline V gene. Here the CDR3 reads CASSLEGGLFSYEQYF. In DNA form, the CDR3 reads TGTGCCAGCAGCTTAGAGGGGGGGCTTTTCTCCTACGAGCAGTACTTC.

This chain links TRBV6-8 with TRBJ2-2; TRBD2 matches 8 bases. CDR1 MNHGY and CDR2 SAAAGT come from the germline V gene. V dropped 6 bases and J dropped 8; count of bases not matched to a gene: 17. This CDR3 contains 17 residues. The CDR3 DNA sequence: TGTGCCAGCAGACCCGGGACTAGAGGAAGGAGAATGGGGGAGCTGTTTTTT. Amino acid sequence: CASRPGTRGRRMGELFF.

V is TRBV18 and J is TRBJ2-2, with 9 bases that match TRBD2. The CDR3 is 16 amino acids. Germline V gene lookup returns CDR1 KGHSH and CDR2 LQKENI. The ends lost 6 bases at V and 2 bases at J; junction bases unmatched: 7. The CDR3 DNA sequence: TGTGCCAGCTCCGCAAGCGGGGGGCAAAACACCGGGGAGCTGTTTTTT. It translates to CASSASGGQNTGELFF.

There are a few counts of this clone. The chain links TRBV5-4 to TRBJ2-7, with 10 bases that match TRBD2. The CDR3 loop spans 15 amino acids. Germline CDR1 is SGHNT and CDR2 is YYREEE (reference sequence). V gave up 4 bases and J gave up 7 bases; unmatched junction bases: 11. CDR3 DNA sequence: TGTGCCAGCAGCATACCAGCGGGAGGGCCGGAAGAGCAGTACTTC. Translating it yields CASSIPAGGPEEQYF.

CDR3 nucleotides: TGTGCCAGCAGTGAATTAGCGGGGGGATTCTACAATGAGCAGTTCTTC. The encoded protein is CASSELAGGFYNEQFF. The chain joins TRBV25-1 to TRBJ2-1, with 10 bases identical to TRBD2. The CDR3 consists of 16 residues. V was clipped by 1 base and J by 3 bases; unmatched bases: 3. Germline CDR1 reads MGHDK; CDR2 reads SYGVNS.

The rearrangement joins TRBV5-6 to TRBJ2-7; 7 bases match TRBD2. Germline V gene sequence: CDR1 SGHDT, CDR2 YYEEEE. V trimming: 3 bases; J trimming: 3 bases; junction bases outside the gene matches: 9. The CDR3 contains 15 residues. The DNA for the CDR3 is TGTGCCAGCAGCTCCTCCGTCGGGGGGAACTACGAGCAGTACTTC. Protein product: CASSSSVGGNYEQYF.

This rearrangement joins TRBV6-6 to TRBJ2-7; TRBD1 agrees at 7 bases. Germline V gene sequence: CDR1 MNHNY, CDR2 SVGAGI (reference sequence). Trimming cost V 2 bases and J 7 bases; bases outside gene matches: 11. The CDR3 runs to 15 residues. CDR3 nucleotide sequence: TGTGCCAGCAGTTACACCCTCGGACAGGACAGAGAGCAGTACTTC. Residues: CASSYTLGQDREQYF.

This rearrangement joins TRBV10-1 to TRBJ2-3; D might be TRBD1 (6 bases). V was cut by 7 bases and J by 0 bases, with 14 bases left in between. The CDR3 is made up of 15 amino acids. Germline CDR1 and CDR2: WNHNN and SYGVQD (reference sequence). CDR3 sequence reads: CASTKNRASTDTQYF. In DNA, the CDR3 is TGCGCCAGCACCAAAAACAGGGCTAGCACAGATACGCAGTATTTT.

DNA for the CDR3: TGTGCCAGCTCACCCGCGGCCGGGGGGAACTATGGCTACACCTTC. Amino acids: CASSPAAGGNYGYTF. The chain combines TRBV18 with TRBJ1-2, with TRBD1 as a possible D gene (5 bases). In germline, CDR1 is KGHSH, CDR2 LQKENI. The CDR3 covers 15 residues. Trimming pared 3 bases from V and 2 bases from J, leaving 13 bases between. The variable domain in full, completed from reference TRBV18 and TRBJ1-2, reads NAGVMQNPRHLVRRRGQEARLRCSPMKGHSHVYWYRQLPEEGLKFMVYLQKENIIDESGMPKERFSAEFPKEGPSILRIQQVVRGDSAAYFCASSPAAGGNYGYTFGSGTRLTVV.

This clone was detected only a few times. CDR3 DNA: TGTGCCAGCAGTTCGGATGCCAGAGGGCGGCAGCCCCAGCATTTT. Its protein product is CASSSDARGRQPQHF. This chain connects TRBV28 to TRBJ1-5, with D uncertain. Germline loops: CDR1 MDHEN, CDR2 SYDVKM. This CDR3 is built from 15 residues. The germline V and J ends were trimmed by 4 bases and 7 bases, with 17 bases remaining between them. The full variable domain, rest sourced from reference TRBV28 and TRBJ1-5, is DVKVTQSSRYLVKRTGEKVFLECVQDMDHENMFWYRQDPGLGLRLIYFSYDVKMKEKGDIPEGYSVSREKKERFSLILESASTNQTSMYLCASSSDARGRQPQHFGDGTRLSIL.

A remark on this clone: The sample holds other DNA sequences that translate to the same CDR3. V and J are TRBV15 and TRBJ1-2; a possible D gene is TRBD1 (5 bases). The CDR3 consists of 13 residues. Looked up from germline, CDR1 is LNHNV and CDR2 is YYDKDF (reference sequence). Trimming removed 6 bases at V and 5 bases at J, with 13 bases between. CDR3 loop: CATRISTEYGYTF. The DNA for the CDR3 is TGTGCCACCAGGATCTCGACAGAGTATGGCTACACCTTC.

This clone was detected a few times. The V call is TRBV6-4, the J call TRBJ1-2; 12 bases map to TRBD1. V lost 10 bases to trimming and J lost 2 bases; unmatched junction nucleotides: 11. The CDR3 loop spans 16 amino acids. Germline V CDR1 and CDR2: MRHNA, SNTAGT. The CDR3 sequence: CAIHRDRGQGNYGYTF. In nucleotides, the CDR3 is TGTGCCATACACCGGGACAGGGGGCAAGGAAACTATGGCTACACCTTC.

This clone appeared a few times. V usage is TRBV28 and J usage is TRBJ1-1, with no clear D. CDR1 is MDHEN, CDR2 SYDVKM, per germline. Trimming removed 5 bases at V and 2 bases at J, with 9 bases between. The CDR3 spans 13 residues. The CDR3 protein is CASSVDVNTEAFF. DNA for the CDR3: TGTGCCAGCAGTGTAGATGTTAACACTGAAGCTTTCTTT.

The rearrangement joins TRBV2 to TRBJ1-2, with TRBD1 matching 9 bases. The CDR3 is 13 amino acids. CDR1 is SNHLY and CDR2 is FYNNEI in the germline V gene. Losses at the gene ends were 6 bases for V and 4 bases for J; bases not matched to a gene: 3. CDR3 DNA: TGTGCCAGCAGGGGGACAGGGCTCTATGGCTACACCTTC. It translates to CASRGTGLYGYTF. Full variable domain (missing parts from reference TRBV2 and TRBJ1-2): EPEVTQTPSHQVTQMGQEVILRCVPISNHLYFYWYRQILGQKVEFLVSFYNNEISEKSEIFDDQFSVERPDGSNFTLKIRSTKLEDSAMYFCASRGTGLYGYTFGSGTRLTVV.

This clone appeared a few times. The rearrangement joins TRBV18 to TRBJ2-3, with D possibly TRBD1 on 5 matching bases. CDR1 and CDR2 (germline): KGHSH, LQKENI. V shed 1 base and J shed 1 base, with 12 bases lying between them. The CDR3 length is 16 residues. The CDR3 sequence: CASSPRLQGGTDTQYF. CDR3 bases: TGTGCCAGCTCACCACGATTGCAGGGTGGCACAGATACGCAGTATTTT.